This TCR beta chain is from a study of CD8+CD57+ T cells in acquired aplastic anemia. Study outcomes and limitations: Researchers reported that CD8+ Simpson's diversity was not significantly different in patients versus controls. The same twenty-nine CD8+ CDR3 sequences occurred in patients and in controls.

As regards this clonotype: Antigen unknown.

This CDR3 has 15 amino acids. The V end was cut by 4 bases, the J end by 2 bases, with 14 bases between. Germline V gene data show CDR1 as SNHLY and CDR2 as FYNNEI. Genomic DNA, the template, was used for profiling of the TCR beta VDJ and CDR3. TCRdb independently ran MiXCR on the reads; one entry per CDR3 protein. The sample lists 150,000 to 180,000 distinct CDR3 sequences, 52% occurring once. In patients chosen for sequencing, flow cytometry had shown CD8+CD57+ cell expansion. This clonotype was sampled from a human donor with aplastic anemia. V gene TRBV2 combines with J gene TRBJ1-2; D possibly corresponds to TRBD1 (6 bases). Sequencing used sorted CD4+, CD8+, or CD8+CD57+ T cells (not recorded which) from PBMCs. CDR3 residues: CASSASGGGNYGYTF. CDR3 coding DNA: TGTGCCAGCAGTGCCTCCGGAGGGGGGAACTATGGCTACACCTTC.